This TCR beta chain stems from a study of control samples from healthy donors and cancer patients. The CDR3 has 14 residues. V was pared by 6 bases and J by 0 bases, with 12 bases between. Germline V gives CDR1 SGHKS, CDR2 YYEKEE (reference sequence). About this clone itself: Within the sample, other DNA sequences also encode this same CDR3.

Sequenced by immunoSEQ multiplex PCR; TCRdb stores in-frame clones only, minus some. The sample includes around 96,000 clones, 93% seen only once; the top ten take less than 10%. Material: blood. This clonotype was obtained from a man aged 18 to 30 in good health. The V call is TRBV5-5, the J call TRBJ2-5; D may be TRBD2 (6 bases). The CDR3 DNA is TGTGCCAGCATCCCCCCGGGGGACCAAGAGACCCAGTACTTC. It yields the protein CASIPPGDQETQYF.